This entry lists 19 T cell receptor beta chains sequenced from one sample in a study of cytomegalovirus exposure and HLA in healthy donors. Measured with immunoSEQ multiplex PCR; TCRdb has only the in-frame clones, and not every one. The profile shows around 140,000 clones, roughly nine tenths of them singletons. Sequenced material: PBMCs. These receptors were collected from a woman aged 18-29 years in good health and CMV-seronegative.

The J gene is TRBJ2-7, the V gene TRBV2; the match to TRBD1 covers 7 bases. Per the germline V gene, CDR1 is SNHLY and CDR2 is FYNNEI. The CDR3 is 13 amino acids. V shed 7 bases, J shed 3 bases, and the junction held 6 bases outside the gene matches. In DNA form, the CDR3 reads TGTGCCAGCACCCCGACAGGGTTCTACGAGCAGTACTTC. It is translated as CASTPTGFYEQYF.

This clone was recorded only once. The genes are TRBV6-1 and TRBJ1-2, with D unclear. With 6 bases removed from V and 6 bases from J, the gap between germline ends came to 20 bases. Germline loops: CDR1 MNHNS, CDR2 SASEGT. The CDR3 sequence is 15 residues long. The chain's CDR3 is CASRVGSGMTNGYTF. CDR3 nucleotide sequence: TGTGCCAGCAGGGTAGGGTCGGGGATGACCAATGGCTACACCTTC.

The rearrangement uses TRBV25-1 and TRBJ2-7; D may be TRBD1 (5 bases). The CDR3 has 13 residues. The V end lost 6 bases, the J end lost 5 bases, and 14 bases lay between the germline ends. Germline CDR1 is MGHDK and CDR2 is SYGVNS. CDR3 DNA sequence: TGTGCCAGCAGGAAAGGGGCGGCGGACGAGCAGTACTTC. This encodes CASRKGAADEQYF.

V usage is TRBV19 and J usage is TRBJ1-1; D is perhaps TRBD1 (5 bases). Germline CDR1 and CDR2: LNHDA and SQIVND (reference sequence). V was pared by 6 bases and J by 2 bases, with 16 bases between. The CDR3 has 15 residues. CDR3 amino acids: CASRTRGGINTEAFF. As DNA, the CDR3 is TGTGCCAGTAGAACCCGTGGGGGGATCAACACTGAAGCTTTCTTT.

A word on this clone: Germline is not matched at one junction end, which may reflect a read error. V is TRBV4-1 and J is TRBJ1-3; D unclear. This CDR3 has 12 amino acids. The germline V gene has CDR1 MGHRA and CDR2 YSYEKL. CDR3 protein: CASSLIGDTIYF. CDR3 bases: TGCGCCAGCAGCCTCATTGGAGACACCATATATTTT.

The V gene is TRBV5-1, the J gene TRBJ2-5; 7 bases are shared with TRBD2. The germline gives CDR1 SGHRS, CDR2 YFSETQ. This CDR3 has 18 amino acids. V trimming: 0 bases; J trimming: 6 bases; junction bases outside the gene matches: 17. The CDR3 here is CASSLEERLARTSKTQYF. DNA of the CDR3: TGCGCCAGCAGCTTGGAGGAAAGACTAGCACGCACGAGTAAGACCCAGTACTTC.

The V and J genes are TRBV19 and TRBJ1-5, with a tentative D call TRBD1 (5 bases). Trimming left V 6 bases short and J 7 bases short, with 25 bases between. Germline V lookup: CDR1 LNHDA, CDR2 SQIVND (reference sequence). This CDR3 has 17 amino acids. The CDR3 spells CASRPTPLQGLEQPQHF. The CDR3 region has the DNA TGTGCCAGTAGACCCACGCCCCTCCAGGGCCTCGAGCAGCCCCAGCATTTT.

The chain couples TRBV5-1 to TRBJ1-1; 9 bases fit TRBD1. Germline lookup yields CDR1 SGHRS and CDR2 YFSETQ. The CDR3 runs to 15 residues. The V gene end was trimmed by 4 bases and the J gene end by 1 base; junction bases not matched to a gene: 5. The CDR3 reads CASSLRTGENTEAFF. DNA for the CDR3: TGCGCCAGCAGCCTGCGGACAGGGGAGAACACTGAAGCTTTCTTT.

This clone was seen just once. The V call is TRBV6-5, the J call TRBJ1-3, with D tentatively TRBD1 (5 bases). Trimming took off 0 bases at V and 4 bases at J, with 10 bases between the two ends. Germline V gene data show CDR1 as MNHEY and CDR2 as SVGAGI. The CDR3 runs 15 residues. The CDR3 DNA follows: TGTGCCAGCAGTTACTCGTACGGGGGAGGAAACACCATATATTTT. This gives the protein CASSYSYGGGNTIYF.

The DNA of the CDR3 is TGTGCCAGTAGTATAGGAGCGGGGGGACAAGAGACCCAGTACTTC. Translation: CASSIGAGGQETQYF. The chain combines TRBV19 with TRBJ2-5; 9 nucleotides line up with TRBD2. The germline gives CDR1 LNHDA, CDR2 SQIVND (reference sequence). There are 15 residues in the CDR3. V lost 1 base and J lost 2; bases outside the gene matches: 2.

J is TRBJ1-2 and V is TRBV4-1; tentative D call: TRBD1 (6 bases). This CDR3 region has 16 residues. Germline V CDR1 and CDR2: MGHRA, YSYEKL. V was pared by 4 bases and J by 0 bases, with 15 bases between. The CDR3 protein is CASSRSRDTTNYGYTF. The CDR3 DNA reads TGCGCCAGCAGCCGCTCCCGGGACACCACTAACTATGGCTACACCTTC.

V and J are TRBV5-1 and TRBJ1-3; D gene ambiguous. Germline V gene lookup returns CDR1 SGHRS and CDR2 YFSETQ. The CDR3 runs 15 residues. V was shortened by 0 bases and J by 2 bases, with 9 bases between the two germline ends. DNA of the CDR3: TGCGCCAGCAGCTTGGCTCGGGGTGCTGGAAACACCATATATTTT. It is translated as CASSLARGAGNTIYF.

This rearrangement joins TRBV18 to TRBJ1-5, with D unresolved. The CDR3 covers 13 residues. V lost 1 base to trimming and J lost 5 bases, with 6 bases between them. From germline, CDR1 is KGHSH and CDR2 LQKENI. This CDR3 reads CASSPLEDQPQHF. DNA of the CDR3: TGTGCCAGCTCACCACTCGAGGATCAGCCCCAGCATTTT. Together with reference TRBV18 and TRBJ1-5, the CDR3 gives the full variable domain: NAGVMQNPRHLVRRRGQEARLRCSPMKGHSHVYWYRQLPEEGLKFMVYLQKENIIDESGMPKERFSAEFPKEGPSILRIQQVVRGDSAAYFCASSPLEDQPQHFGDGTRLSIL.

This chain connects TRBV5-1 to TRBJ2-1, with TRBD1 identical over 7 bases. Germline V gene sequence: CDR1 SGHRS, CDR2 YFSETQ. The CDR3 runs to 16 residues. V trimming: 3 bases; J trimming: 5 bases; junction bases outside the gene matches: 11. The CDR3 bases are TGCGCCAGCAGCTCACTACGGACAGGTACCAACAATGAGCAGTTCTTC. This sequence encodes CASSSLRTGTNNEQFF.

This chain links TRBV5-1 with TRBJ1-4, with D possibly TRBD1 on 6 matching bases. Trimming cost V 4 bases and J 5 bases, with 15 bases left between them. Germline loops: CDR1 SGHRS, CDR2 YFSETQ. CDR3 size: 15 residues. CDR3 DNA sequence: TGCGCCAGCAGCCAGGATCGACAGGAGAATGAAAAACTGTTTTTT. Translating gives CASSQDRQENEKLFF. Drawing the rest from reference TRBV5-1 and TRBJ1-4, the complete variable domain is KAGVTQTPRYLIKTRGQQVTLSCSPISGHRSVSWYQQTPGQGLQFLFEYFSETQRNKGNFPGRFSGRQFSNSRSEMNVSTLELGDSALYLCASSQDRQENEKLFFGSGTQLSVL.

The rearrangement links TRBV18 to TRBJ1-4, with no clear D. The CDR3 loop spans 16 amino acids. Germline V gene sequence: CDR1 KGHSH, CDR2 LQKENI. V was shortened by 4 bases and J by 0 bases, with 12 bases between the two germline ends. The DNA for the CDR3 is TGTGCCAGCTCACGAAAACAGCTTGCAACTAATGAAAAACTGTTTTTT. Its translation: CASSRKQLATNEKLFF.

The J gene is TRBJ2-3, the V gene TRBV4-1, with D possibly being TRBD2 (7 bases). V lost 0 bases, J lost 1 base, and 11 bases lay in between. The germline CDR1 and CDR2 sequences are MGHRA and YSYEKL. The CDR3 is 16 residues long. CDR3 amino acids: CASSQDKGGRTDTQYF. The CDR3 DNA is TGCGCCAGCAGCCAAGATAAGGGGGGGCGCACAGATACGCAGTATTTT.

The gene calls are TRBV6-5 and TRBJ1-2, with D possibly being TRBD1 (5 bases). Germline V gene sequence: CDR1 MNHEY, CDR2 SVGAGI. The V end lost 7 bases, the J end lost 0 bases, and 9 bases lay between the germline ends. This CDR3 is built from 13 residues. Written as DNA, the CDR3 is TGTGCCAGCAATGGGGCCCCTAACTATGGCTACACCTTC. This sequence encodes CASNGAPNYGYTF.

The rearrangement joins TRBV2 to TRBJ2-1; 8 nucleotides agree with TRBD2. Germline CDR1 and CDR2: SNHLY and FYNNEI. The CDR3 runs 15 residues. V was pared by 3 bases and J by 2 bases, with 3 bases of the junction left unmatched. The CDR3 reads CASSDRGGPYNEQFF. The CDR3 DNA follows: TGTGCCAGCAGTGATCGGGGGGGGCCCTACAATGAGCAGTTCTTC.